Below, 23 T cell receptor beta chains from the same sample are listed, as sequenced in a study of CD8 T cells in ankylosing spondylitis. Their specific antigens are unknown. TCRdb recomputed calls from the 5' RACE reads with MiXCR, one row per CDR3 protein. This sample has approximately 500,000 distinct CDR3 sequences, with roughly an eighth found just once. Study findings and constraints: Ankylosing spondylitis blood seemed to carry a telltale TCR beta motif made of about 8 highly homologous variants.

Material: blood, either unsorted or a sorted T cell fraction (not recorded which). Receptor source: a male donor with ankylosing spondylitis.

J is TRBJ1-5 and V is TRBV28; TRBD1 is a possible D gene (5 bases). There are 17 residues in the CDR3. Trimming pared 5 bases from V and 2 bases from J, leaving 19 bases between. The V gene's germline CDR1 is MDHEN and CDR2 SYDVKM. CDR3 residues: CASSLLTGRGGNQPQHF. CDR3 DNA: TGTGCCAGCAGTCTCTTGACGGGGAGGGGAGGCAATCAGCCCCAGCATTTT. Looking up the rest from reference TRBV28 and TRBJ1-5 gives the full variable domain: DVKVTQSSRYLVKRTGEKVFLECVQDMDHENMFWYRQDPGLGLRLIYFSYDVKMKEKGDIPEGYSVSREKKERFSLILESASTNQTSMYLCASSLLTGRGGNQPQHFGDGTRLSIL.

This clonotype was picked up a small number of times. The chain has TRBV5-1 and TRBJ2-3; D is unclear. The V gene lost 0 bases and the J gene lost 3 bases, with 8 bases spanning the gap. The CDR3 consists of 14 residues. The germline V gene encodes CDR1 SGHRS and CDR2 YFSETQ. The CDR3, as DNA: TGCGCCAGCAGCTTGGCCGCGGCTACAGATACGCAGTATTTT. Amino acid sequence: CASSLAAATDTQYF.

In this sample, this clonotype turned up a few times. J is TRBJ1-4 and V is TRBV5-1; D unclear. Trimming stripped 5 bases from V and 3 bases from J, with 11 bases between. The CDR3 spans 14 residues. Germline CDR1 SGHRS, CDR2 YFSETQ. Here the CDR3 reads CASRMGGANEKLFF. CDR3 DNA: TGCGCCAGCAGGATGGGTGGGGCTAATGAAAAACTGTTTTTT. Using reference TRBV5-1 and TRBJ1-4 for the parts outside the CDR3, the full variable domain is KAGVTQTPRYLIKTRGQQVTLSCSPISGHRSVSWYQQTPGQGLQFLFEYFSETQRNKGNFPGRFSGRQFSNSRSEMNVSTLELGDSALYLCASRMGGANEKLFFGSGTQLSVL.

Details on this clonotype: At one boundary the junction diverges from the germline segment, which might be a read error. The chain is built from TRBV20-1 and TRBJ1-2; no reliable D call. The CDR3 is made up of 11 amino acids. Germline CDR1 is DFQATT and CDR2 is SNEGSKA (reference sequence). The CDR3 spells CSAPHREAGYF. For the CDR3, the DNA is TGCAGTGCCCCCCACCGGGAGGCCGGCTACTTC.

This clonotype was observed a single time. Being one base from a much bigger clone, this may be a read error. In this CDR3 the conserved last residue, phenylalanine or tryptophan, is missing, so a read error is likely. The V gene is TRBV12-3 or TRBV12-4, the J gene TRBJ2-1; 10 positions match TRBD2. The CDR3 consists of 15 residues. V was pared by 6 bases and J by 7 bases, with 9 bases of the junction left unmatched. CDR3 sequence reads: CASRRTSGNPNEQFS. Written as DNA, the CDR3 is TGTGCCAGCAGACGGACTAGCGGAAATCCTAATGAGCAGTTCTCC.

This clonotype was seen more than once but under ten times. The rearrangement joins TRBV6-5 to TRBJ2-1; D unresolved. Trimming left V 8 bases short and J 5 bases short, with 7 bases between. CDR1 and CDR2 from the germline V gene are MNHEY and SVGAGI. The CDR3 totals 11 residues. The CDR3 sequence is CASRSNNEQFF. The CDR3 coding sequence is TGTGCCAGCCGATCGAACAATGAGCAGTTCTTC.

The J gene is TRBJ2-1, the V gene TRBV27; the match to TRBD1 covers 7 bases. The CDR3 is 16 residues long. V shed 1 base and J 4 bases; nucleotides not matched to a gene: 7. Germline assignment: CDR1 MNHEY and CDR2 SMNVEV (reference sequence). CDR3 region: CASSLYSGQRYNEQFF. For the CDR3, the DNA is TGTGCCAGCAGTTTATACTCGGGACAGCGTTACAATGAGCAGTTCTTC.

This clonotype showed up just a few times. The chain uses TRBV29-1 and TRBJ1-1; a possible D gene is TRBD1 (5 bases). The CDR3 length is 11 residues. Per the germline V gene, CDR1 is SQVTM and CDR2 is ANQGSEA. Trimming shortened V by 7 bases and J by 12 bases, and 18 bases separated the two germline ends. DNA of the CDR3: TGCAGCGCCGAACGGCTCCAGGGCACTTTCTTT. Amino acids: CSAERLQGTFF.

This clonotype showed up many times. This sequence joins TRBV4-1 and TRBJ2-4, with D maybe TRBD2 (5 bases). This CDR3 has 13 residues. V lost 4 bases to trimming and J lost 2 bases, with 6 bases between them. Germline V lookup: CDR1 MGHRA, CDR2 YSYEKL. The DNA for the CDR3 is TGCGCCAGCAGCCGGGAGACCAAAAACATTCAGTACTTC. It is translated as CASSRETKNIQYF.

There are a few counts of this clonotype. The chain employs TRBV12-3 or TRBV12-4 and TRBJ2-3, with TRBD1 identical over 8 bases. CDR3 length: 16 residues. With V trimmed by 5 bases and J by 3 bases, 10 bases remained unmatched. CDR3 sequence reads: CASSPQTGGGTDTQYF. The DNA for the CDR3 is TGTGCCAGCAGTCCCCAAACAGGGGGTGGGACAGATACGCAGTATTTT.

The rearrangement uses TRBV24-1 and TRBJ2-1; D possibly corresponds to TRBD2 (6 bases). This CDR3 region has 17 residues. The germline V and J ends were trimmed by 6 bases and 0 bases, with 17 bases remaining between them. Germline values: CDR1 KGHDR, CDR2 SFDVKD. The CDR3 spells CATSSTTSSSSYNEQFF. CDR3 nucleotides: TGTGCCACCAGTTCAACTACTAGCAGTAGCTCCTACAATGAGCAGTTCTTC.

The chain joins TRBV20-1 to TRBJ2-7; the D is unclear. The CDR3 covers 17 residues. V lost 0 bases, J lost 2 bases, and 20 bases lay in between. The germline V gene encodes CDR1 DFQATT and CDR2 SNEGSKA (reference sequence). CDR3 amino acids: CSARDDLSLEEPYEQYV. In DNA, the CDR3 is TGCAGTGCTAGAGATGACCTCTCTCTTGAGGAGCCCTACGAGCAGTACGTC.

Here the CDR3 DNA reads TGTGCCAGCAGCCAAGATGCAGCGGGAGGGACCGGGGAGCTGTTTTTT. Its protein is CASSQDAAGGTGELFF. V usage is TRBV4-2 and J usage is TRBJ2-2; 10 bases match TRBD2. After removal of 0 bases from V and 5 bases from J, the junction contained 3 bases not matched to a gene. The CDR3 extends over 16 amino acids. Germline values: CDR1 LGHNA, CDR2 YNFKEQ.

This clonotype turned up a few times. The V call is TRBV5-1, the J call TRBJ2-3; 9 nucleotides match TRBD2. The CDR3 spans 13 residues. The ends lost 6 bases at V and 10 bases at J; junction bases unmatched: 9. The germline gives CDR1 SGHRS, CDR2 YFSETQ. CDR3 coding DNA: TGCGCCAGCAAGCCTAGCGGGATAAGTGCGCAGTATTTT. It specifies CASKPSGISAQYF.

There are a few counts of this clonotype. The chain couples TRBV7-9 to TRBJ1-3, with D uncertain. This CDR3 contains 13 residues. Trimming took 1 base from V and 5 from J, leaving 6 bases between them. The germline gives CDR1 SEHNR, CDR2 FQNEAQ (reference sequence). The CDR3 is CASSLEARNTIYF. CDR3 DNA sequence: TGTGCCAGCAGCTTAGAAGCCCGAAACACCATATATTTT.

The rearrangement links TRBV2 to TRBJ2-5; D perhaps matches TRBD1 (6 bases). The CDR3 has 15 residues. Germline CDR1 is SNHLY and CDR2 is FYNNEI. V dropped 3 bases and J dropped 4 bases, with 15 bases sitting between them. Here the CDR3 reads CASSEGAGLGETQYF. The CDR3, as DNA: TGTGCCAGCAGTGAGGGGGCAGGGTTGGGAGAGACCCAGTACTTC.

This clonotype was detected only a few times. The chain carries TRBV20-1 and TRBJ2-1, with TRBD2 identical over 13 bases. Germline-derived CDR1 and CDR2 are DFQATT and SNEGSKA (reference sequence). After removal of 6 bases from V and 4 bases from J, the junction contained 6 bases not matched to a gene. This CDR3 is 15 amino acids long. CDR3 residues: CSAGGLAGLYNEQFF. The CDR3 DNA reads TGCAGTGCCGGGGGACTAGCGGGACTATACAATGAGCAGTTCTTC.

In its sample, this clonotype was seen a few times. The CDR3, as DNA: TGTGCCACCAGCAGACAGGGGCGTACAAGCGATGAGCAGTTCTTC. Translated, it gives CATSRQGRTSDEQFF. This chain connects TRBV15 to TRBJ2-1; possibly TRBD1 for D (6 bases). The CDR3 contains 15 residues. V lost 2 bases, J lost 8 bases, and 16 bases lay in between. Germline assignment: CDR1 LNHNV and CDR2 YYDKDF (reference sequence).

This clonotype was seen only a few times. This chain uses TRBV20-1 with TRBJ1-1, with D possibly being TRBD1 (5 bases). The CDR3 contains 13 residues. From germline, CDR1 is DFQATT and CDR2 SNEGSKA (reference sequence). V was trimmed by 3 bases and J by 4 bases, leaving 12 bases between them. CDR3 in amino acids: CSASRGALTEAFF. DNA of the CDR3: TGCAGTGCTAGCCGGGGCGCTCTCACTGAAGCTTTCTTT.

This clonotype was counted only a few times. The chain links TRBV9 to TRBJ2-3; D may be TRBD2 (5 bases). Trimming stripped 6 bases from V and 2 bases from J, with 13 bases between. The length of the CDR3 is 14 residues. Germline V gene data show CDR1 as SGDLS and CDR2 as YYNGEE. CDR3 nucleotide sequence: TGTGCCAGCACCCCCCGCGGGCCCACAGATACGCAGTATTTT. This gives the protein CASTPRGPTDTQYF.

DNA for the CDR3: TGTGCCAGCAGCGTCGGACAGGCGAGCGGAGAGACCCAGTACTTC. Translation: CASSVGQASGETQYF. V is TRBV9 and J is TRBJ2-5; 7 bases are a match to TRBD1. Germline CDR1 SGDLS, CDR2 YYNGEE. V dropped 2 bases and J dropped 4; count of bases not matched to a gene: 8. This CDR3 is built from 15 residues. Based on the CDR3 plus reference TRBV9 and TRBJ2-5, the full variable domain is DSGVTQTPKHLITATGQRVTLRCSPRSGDLSVYWYQQSLDQGLQFLIQYYNGEERAKGNILERFSAQQFPDLHSELNLSSLELGDSALYFCASSVGQASGETQYFGPGTRLLVL.

This clonotype has only a few counts. The rearrangement uses TRBV20-1 and TRBJ1-4, with D possibly TRBD1 on 5 matching bases. CDR1 is DFQATT and CDR2 is SNEGSKA in the germline V gene (reference sequence). Trimming cost V 1 base and J 8 bases, with 8 bases left between them. This CDR3 has 12 residues. CDR3 bases: TGCAGTGCTAGAGGAGGGGCCGAAAAACTGTTTTTT. It is translated as CSARGGAEKLFF.

At least ten counts were recorded for this clonotype. V and J are TRBV5-1 and TRBJ2-1, with a weak D call TRBD1 (5 bases). The CDR3 runs to 21 residues. CDR1 SGHRS and CDR2 YFSETQ come from the germline V gene. V lost 4 bases and J 0 bases, leaving 29 bases between the germline ends. The CDR3 region has the DNA TGCGCCAGCAGCACCCCGAACCTTTACGGCAGGGTTGACAGCTCCTACAATGAGCAGTTCTTC. Its translation: CASSTPNLYGRVDSSYNEQFF.